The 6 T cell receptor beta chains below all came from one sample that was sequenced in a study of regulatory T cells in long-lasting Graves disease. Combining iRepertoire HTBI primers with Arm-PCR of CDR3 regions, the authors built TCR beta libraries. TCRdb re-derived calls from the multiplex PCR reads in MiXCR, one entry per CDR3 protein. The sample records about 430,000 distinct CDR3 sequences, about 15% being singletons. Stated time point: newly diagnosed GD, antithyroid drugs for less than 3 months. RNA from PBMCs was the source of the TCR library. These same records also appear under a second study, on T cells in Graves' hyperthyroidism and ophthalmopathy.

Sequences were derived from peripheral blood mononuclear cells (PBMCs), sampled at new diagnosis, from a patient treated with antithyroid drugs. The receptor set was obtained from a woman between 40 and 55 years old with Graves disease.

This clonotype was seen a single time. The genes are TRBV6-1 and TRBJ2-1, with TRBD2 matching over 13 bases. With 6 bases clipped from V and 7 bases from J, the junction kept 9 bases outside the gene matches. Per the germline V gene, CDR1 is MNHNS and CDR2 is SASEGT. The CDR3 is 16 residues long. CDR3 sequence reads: CASRAPGLAGLNEQFF. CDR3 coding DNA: TGTGCCAGCAGGGCCCCGGGACTAGCGGGATTAAATGAGCAGTTCTTC.

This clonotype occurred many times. CDR3 nucleotides: TGTGCCAGCAGGTCGGGGTCTTCCGCCGGGGAGCTGTTTTTT. Translating gives CASRSGSSAGELFF. The rearrangement links TRBV6-1 to TRBJ2-2; possibly TRBD2 for D (5 bases). Trimming shortened V by 6 bases and J by 6 bases, and 14 bases separated the two germline ends. Germline CDR1 MNHNS, CDR2 SASEGT. The CDR3 loop spans 14 amino acids.

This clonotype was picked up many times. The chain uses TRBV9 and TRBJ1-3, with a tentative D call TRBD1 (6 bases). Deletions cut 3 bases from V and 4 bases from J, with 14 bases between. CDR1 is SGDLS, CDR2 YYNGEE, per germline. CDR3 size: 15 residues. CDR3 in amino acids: CASSGRDIQGNTIYF. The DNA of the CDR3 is TGTGCCAGCAGCGGACGGGACATCCAAGGAAACACCATATATTTT.

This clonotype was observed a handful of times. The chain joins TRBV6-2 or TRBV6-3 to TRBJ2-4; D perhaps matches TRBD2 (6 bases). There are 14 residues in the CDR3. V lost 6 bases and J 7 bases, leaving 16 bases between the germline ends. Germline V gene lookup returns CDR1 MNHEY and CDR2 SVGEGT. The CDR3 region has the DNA TGTGCCAGCAGCTACGGATCCCGGGGGAACATTCAGTACTTC. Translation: CASSYGSRGNIQYF.

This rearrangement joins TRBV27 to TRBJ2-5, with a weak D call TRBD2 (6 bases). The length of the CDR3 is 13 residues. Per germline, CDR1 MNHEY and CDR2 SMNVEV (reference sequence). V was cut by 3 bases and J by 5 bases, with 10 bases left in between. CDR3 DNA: TGTGCCAGCAGTTTTCGGGAGATGGAGACCCAGTACTTC. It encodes CASSFREMETQYF.

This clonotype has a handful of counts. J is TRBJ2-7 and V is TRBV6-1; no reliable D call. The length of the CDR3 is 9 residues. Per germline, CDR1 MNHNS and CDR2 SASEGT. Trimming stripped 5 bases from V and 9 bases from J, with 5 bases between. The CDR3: CASSPGQYF. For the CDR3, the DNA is TGTGCCAGCAGTCCTGGGCAGTACTTC.